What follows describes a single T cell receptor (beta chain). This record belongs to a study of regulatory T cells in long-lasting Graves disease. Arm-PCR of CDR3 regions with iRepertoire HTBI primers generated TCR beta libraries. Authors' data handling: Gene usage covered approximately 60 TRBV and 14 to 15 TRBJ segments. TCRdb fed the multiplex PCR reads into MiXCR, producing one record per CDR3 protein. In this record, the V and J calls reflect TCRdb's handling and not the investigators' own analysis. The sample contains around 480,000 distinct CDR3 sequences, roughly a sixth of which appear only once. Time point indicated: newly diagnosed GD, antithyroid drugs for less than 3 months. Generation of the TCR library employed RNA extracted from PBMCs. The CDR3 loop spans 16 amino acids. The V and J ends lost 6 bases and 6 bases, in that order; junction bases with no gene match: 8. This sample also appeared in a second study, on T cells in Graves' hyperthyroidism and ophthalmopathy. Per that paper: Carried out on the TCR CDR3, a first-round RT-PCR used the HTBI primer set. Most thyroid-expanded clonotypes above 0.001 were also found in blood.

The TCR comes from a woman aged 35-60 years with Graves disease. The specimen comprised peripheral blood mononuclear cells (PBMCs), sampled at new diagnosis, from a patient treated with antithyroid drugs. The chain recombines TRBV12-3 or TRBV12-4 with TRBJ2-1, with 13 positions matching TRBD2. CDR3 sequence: CASRLAGGHSVNEQFF. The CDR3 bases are TGTGCCAGCAGACTAGCGGGGGGGCATTCGGTCAATGAGCAGTTCTTC.